This T cell receptor beta chain was retrieved from a study of vaccination and CD4 T cells after COVID-19. This clonotype is termed medium-sized. The antigen remains undetermined. Sequencing of cultured CD4+ T cell DNA used the Oncomine TCR Beta short-read assay. TCRdb independently ran MiXCR on the PCR reads; one entry per CDR3 protein. The table has around 9,700 distinct CDR3 sequences, around 23% seen once; the top ten hold around 25%. Treatment indicated: roughly 10-day PBMC culture with coronavirus spike peptide pools or control peptides (ViraFEST assay). Expansion of antigen-specific T cells with peptide pools by ViraFEST preceded sequencing of TCRs. Germline CDR1 reads SGHTA; CDR2 reads FQGNSA. The ends were cut back, 0 bases at V and 0 bases at J, with 5 bases in the middle. This CDR3 is built from 14 residues. Findings of the study overall: In median terms, SARS-CoV-2-reactive clonotypes went from approximately 21 to 40, a nonsignificant rise.

The material sequenced was CD4+ T cells from blood, cultured in vitro, taken after SARS-CoV-2 vaccination. This sequence was found in a human donor who had recovered from COVID-19. V and J are TRBV7-2 and TRBJ1-1, with a tentative D call TRBD1 (5 bases). CDR3 nucleotides: TGTGCCAGCAGCTTAGCGGGGGTGAACACTGAAGCTTTCTTT. It yields the protein CASSLAGVNTEAFF.